A selection of T cell receptor beta chains follows, all from one sample in a study of identical twins. Each CDR3 protein is one row after TCRdb ran MiXCR on the 5' RACE reads. Of more than 1.5 million distinct CDR3 sequences listed, around a third are singletons. Source material: cord blood. These receptors were obtained from a newborn girl in good health. The CDR3 runs from the conserved cysteine through the conserved F or W. The D gene is left open where the match is weak. A clone size is listed for some rows: how often the clone was seen (once, few, many), or a class if it is expanded.

size | J | V | D | DNA | CDR3
. | TRBJ2-1 | TRBV4-2 | . | TGTGCCAGCAGCCATAATAGCGGCTACAATGAGCAGTTCTTC | CASSHNSGYNEQFF
few | TRBJ2-3 | TRBV6-6 | . | TGTGCCAGCAGCCCGGCCGCCCCAGATACGCAGTATTTT | CASSPAAPDTQYF
few | TRBJ1-1 | TRBV2 | . | TGTGCCAGCAGCGCAGGGGTAGCTTTCTTT | CASSAGVAFF
. | TRBJ1-5 | TRBV12-3/TRBV12-4 | TRBD1 | TGTGCCAGCAGCCTTATACAGGGGAAAGGGCCCCAGCATTTT | CASSLIQGKGPQHF
. | TRBJ2-7 | TRBV12-3/TRBV12-4 | . | TGTGCCAGCAGTTCCAGGGACGGGGGGCACTACGAGCAGTACTTC | CASSSRDGGHYEQYF
once | TRBJ1-6 | TRBV7-6 | . | TGTGCCAGCAGCTTAGGGGGACGCAGGACCAATTCACCCCTCCACTTT | CASSLGGRRTNSPLHF
. | TRBJ1-3 | TRBV12-3/TRBV12-4 | TRBD1 | TGTGCCAGCAGACTACAGGGGGTTGGAAACACCATATATTTT | CASRLQGVGNTIYF
few | TRBJ2-1 | TRBV28 | TRBD2 | TGTGCCAGCAGTTCTACGGAGAGCGGGAGTCCCTCCTACAATGAGCAGTTCTTC | CASSSTESGSPSYNEQFF
. | TRBJ2-7 | TRBV6-2/TRBV6-3 | TRBD1 | TGTGCCAGCGACCACAGGGGGCCCTACAATGAGCAGTACTTC | CASDHRGPYNEQYF
. | TRBJ1-1 | TRBV5-5 | TRBD1 | TGTGCCAGCAGCTTGTGGGACAGGAGGGGGAACACTGAAGCTTTCTTT | CASSLWDRRGNTEAFF